A selection of T cell receptor beta chains follows, all from one sample in a study of technical replicates of blood from a handful of donors. TCRdb keeps only in-frame clones here, not all; method: immunoSEQ multiplex PCR. Found here are around 100,000 clones, roughly 95% of them singletons; the top ten hold approximately 0.2%. The sample comprised T cells isolated from PBMCs. The receptors originated from a human donor in good health. CDR3s include the opening cysteine and the closing phenylalanine or tryptophan. The D gene is left open where the match is weak. Clone size is stated in some rows and not others, as once, few, many or a class when expanded.

once,TRBV13,TRBD2,TRBJ2-2,15,CASRPSGGDTGELFF,TGTGCCAGCAGACCCAGCGGGGGGGACACCGGGGAGCTGTTTTTT
.,TRBV6-6,.,TRBJ1-1,14,CASRVGTADTEAFF,TGTGCCAGCAGGGTCGGGACTGCAGACACTGAAGCTTTCTTT
.,TRBV10-3,TRBD1,TRBJ2-2,16,CAIRGPNRGDTGELFF,TGTGCCATCAGAGGCCCTAACAGGGGAGACACCGGGGAGCTGTTTTTT
.,TRBV12-1,.,TRBJ1-5,15,CASRGINRGSMPQHF,TGTGCCAGCAGGGGGATAAACAGGGGCTCCATGCCCCAGCATTTT
.,TRBV19,TRBD2,TRBJ2-1,22,CASSIEYEFASGRTPDFNEQFF,TGTGCCAGTAGTATAGAGTACGAGTTTGCTAGCGGGAGGACACCGGATTTCAATGAGCAGTTCTTC
.,TRBV7-9,TRBD1,TRBJ1-4,18,CASSSRQGAHKANEKLFF,TGTGCCAGCAGCTCTCGACAGGGGGCGCATAAGGCTAATGAAAAACTGTTTTTT
.,TRBV19,TRBD2,TRBJ2-7,15,CASSGGLADSYEQYF,TGTGCCAGTAGTGGGGGACTAGCGGACTCCTACGAGCAGTACTTC
.,TRBV27,TRBD2,TRBJ2-1,18,CASSSLSSSSGRSNEQFF,TGTGCCAGCAGTTCGCTTTCCTCGTCTAGCGGGAGAAGCAATGAGCAGTTCTTC
once,TRBV6-1,TRBD1,TRBJ2-2,14,CASRGTANTGELFF,TGTGCCAGCAGAGGGACAGCGAACACCGGGGAGCTGTTTTTT
.,TRBV7-9,.,TRBJ1-2,14,CASSLAYREYGYTF,TGTGCCAGCAGCTTAGCATACAGGGAGTATGGCTACACCTTC
once,TRBV4-1,.,TRBJ2-1,13,CASSQDTRNEQFF,TGCGCCAGCAGCCAAGATACGCGGAATGAGCAGTTCTTC
.,TRBV7-9,TRBD1,TRBJ2-1,15,CASSFRGNDGNEQFF,TGTGCCAGCAGCTTCAGGGGGAACGACGGCAATGAGCAGTTCTTC
.,TRBV11-2,.,TRBJ1-2,14,CASSPQTGNYGYTF,TGTGCCAGCAGCCCGCAAACAGGGAACTATGGCTACACCTTC
.,TRBV5-4,TRBD2,TRBJ2-7,14,CASNKAGGISEQYF,TGTGCCAGTAATAAAGCGGGAGGGATTTCCGAGCAGTACTTC